The rows below give T cell receptor beta chains drawn from one sample of a study of blood T cell repertoires in COVID-19. Libraries were prepared by immunoSEQ multiplex PCR; TCRdb keeps only in-frame clonotypes and omits some of them. This sample has almost 70,000 clones, with more than 75% found just once. The sample comprised peripheral blood. These receptors all come from a human donor in a cohort sampled during active COVID-19. The CDR3 runs from the conserved cysteine through the conserved F or W. Each record gives: J gene, D gene, clone size, V gene, CDR3 protein, CDR3 DNA. A D gene is named only where the DNA matches it firmly. Clone size, where shown, is once, few, many, or a class for clones that have expanded.

>TRBJ1-6|-|-|TRBV3-1/TRBV3-2
CASSQLLVNSPLHF
TGTGCCAGCAGCCAGTTATTAGTAAATTCACCCCTCCACTTT
>TRBJ2-1|-|-|TRBV4-1
CASSQEKDNSYNEQFF
TGCGCCAGCAGCCAAGAAAAGGACAACTCATACAATGAGCAGTTCTTC
>TRBJ1-5|-|-|TRBV6-6
CASSYWGEPYQPQHF
TGTGCCAGCAGTTACTGGGGGGAACCCTATCAGCCCCAGCATTTT
>TRBJ2-2|-|-|TRBV3-1/TRBV3-2
CASSQDARVTGELFF
TGTGCCAGCAGCCAAGATGCCCGGGTGACCGGGGAGCTGTTTTTT
>TRBJ2-7|-|few|TRBV20-1
CSARHSPEQYF
TGCAGTGCTAGGCACAGCCCCGAGCAGTACTTC
>TRBJ2-5|-|few|TRBV5-1
CASSLVTALGQETQYF
TGCGCCAGCAGCTTGGTGACAGCCTTGGGGCAAGAGACCCAGTACTTC
>TRBJ2-3|-|-|TRBV7-9
CASSQEVDTQYF
TGTGCCAGCAGCCAAGAGGTAGATACGCAGTATTTT
>TRBJ2-5|TRBD1|-|TRBV29-1
CSVTASGQVQTQYF
TGCAGCGTTACCGCGAGCGGACAGGTACAGACCCAGTACTTC
>TRBJ2-3|TRBD2|-|TRBV10-3
CAISGERGGIRTDTQYF
TGTGCCATCAGTGGCGAGCGGGGGGGAATCCGCACAGATACGCAGTATTTT
>TRBJ2-5|TRBD2|-|TRBV2
CASSRAGGETQYF
TGTGCCAGCAGTAGAGCGGGAGGAGAGACCCAGTACTTC
>TRBJ1-1|-|-|TRBV10-3
CAISNTDNTEAFF
TGTGCCATCAGTAATACAGATAACACTGAAGCTTTCTTT
>TRBJ1-4|-|-|TRBV19
CASISDRDEKLFF
TGTGCCAGCATATCCGACCGGGATGAAAAACTGTTTTTT
>TRBJ1-2|-|-|TRBV2
CASSDGRVGGYTF
TGTGCCAGCAGTGACGGCAGGGTAGGTGGCTACACCTTC
>TRBJ1-4|-|-|TRBV5-1
CASSLSGGRGEKLFF
TGCGCCAGCAGCTTGTCGGGGGGCCGCGGGGAAAAACTGTTTTTT
>TRBJ2-7|-|-|TRBV6-5
CASSPYSDSYEQYF
TGTGCCAGCAGTCCCTACAGTGACAGCTACGAGCAGTACTTC
>TRBJ1-1|-|few|TRBV30
CAWSVESNTEAFF
TGTGCCTGGAGTGTAGAAAGCAACACTGAAGCTTTCTTT
>TRBJ2-2|-|-|TRBV10-1
CASSESVANTGELFF
TGCGCCAGCAGTGAATCGGTCGCGAACACCGGGGAGCTGTTTTTT
>TRBJ2-7|-|-|TRBV7-9
CASSRLGGDYEQYF
TGTGCCAGCAGCCGCCTAGGAGGGGACTACGAGCAGTACTTC
>TRBJ2-3|-|many|TRBV19
CASSIAPQGGDTQYF
TGTGCCAGTAGTATAGCCCCTCAGGGGGGCGATACGCAGTATTTT
>TRBJ2-7|TRBD1|-|TRBV4-2
CASSPSVGQGAVEQYF
TGTGCCAGCAGTCCAAGCGTAGGACAGGGGGCGGTCGAGCAGTACTTC
>TRBJ1-2|TRBD1|-|TRBV4-1
CASSQIRTGANGYTF
TGCGCCAGCAGCCAAATTCGGACAGGGGCGAATGGCTACACCTTC
>TRBJ1-5|-|-|TRBV6-5
CASSYSDRNQPQHF
TGTGCCAGCAGTTATTCCGACAGAAATCAGCCCCAGCATTTT
>TRBJ1-5|-|-|TRBV3-1/TRBV3-2
CASSQTRDQPQHF
TGTGCCAGCAGCCAGACCAGGGATCAGCCCCAGCATTTT
>TRBJ2-6|-|few|TRBV29-1
CSVGTDSGANVLTF
TGCAGCGTTGGGACAGACTCTGGGGCCAACGTCCTGACTTTC
>TRBJ2-1|TRBD2|-|TRBV30
CAWRGRGANNEQFF
TGTGCCTGGAGGGGGCGGGGGGCCAACAATGAGCAGTTCTTC
>TRBJ2-7|-|-|TRBV12-2
CASRSGQGPAVKWYEQYF
TGTGCAAGTCGCTCGGGACAGGGTCCCGCAGTTAAATGGTACGAGCAGTACTTC
>TRBJ2-7|TRBD2|-|TRBV7-2
CASSYIAGSSYEQYF
TGTGCCAGCAGTTATATAGCGGGAAGCTCCTACGAGCAGTACTTC
>TRBJ2-3|-|-|TRBV11-2
CASSSLVRTDTQYF
TGTGCCAGCAGCTCACTCGTCCGCACAGATACGCAGTATTTT
>TRBJ2-5|-|-|TRBV5-1
CASSLRGGSETQYF
TGCGCCAGCAGCTTGAGGGGGGGCAGTGAGACCCAGTACTTC
>TRBJ2-7|-|-|TRBV7-9
CASRHGGGHEQYF
TGTGCCAGCAGACATGGGGGGGGCCACGAGCAGTACTTC
>TRBJ1-6|TRBD1|few|TRBV27
CASSLYNPGTGISPLHF
TGTGCCAGCAGTTTATACAACCCCGGGACAGGGATTTCACCCCTCCACTTT
>TRBJ2-2|TRBD2|-|TRBV4-2
CASSQGGLANTGELFF
TGTGCCAGCAGCCAAGGGGGACTAGCGAACACCGGGGAGCTGTTTTTT
>TRBJ1-4|-|-|TRBV14
CASSLQENEKLFF
TGTGCCAGCAGCCTACAGGAAAATGAAAAACTGTTTTTT
>TRBJ1-4|-|-|TRBV28
CASSLGGSLEKLFF
TGTGCCAGCAGTCTCGGGGGTTCTCTTGAAAAACTGTTTTTT
>TRBJ2-7|TRBD1|-|TRBV28
CASSSPTGRAYEQYF
TGTGCCAGCAGTTCTCCGACAGGGCGGGCCTACGAGCAGTACTTC
>TRBJ1-1|-|-|TRBV24-1
CASSDTLNTEAFF
TGTGCCAGTTCGGACACCTTGAACACTGAAGCTTTCTTT
>TRBJ2-3|TRBD2|-|TRBV29-1
CSGWGKRGYTDTQYF
TGCAGCGGATGGGGCAAGCGGGGGTACACAGATACGCAGTATTTT
>TRBJ2-6|TRBD1|-|TRBV10-3
CAISRDRGPGGANVLTF
TGTGCCATCAGCCGGGACAGGGGACCGGGGGGGGCCAACGTCCTGACTTTC
>TRBJ2-3|TRBD1|once|TRBV19
CASTSTGAQGTQYF
TGTGCCAGTACCTCGACAGGGGCGCAGGGTACGCAGTATTTT
>TRBJ2-1|-|-|TRBV15
CATSSQQRGGHNEQFF
TGTGCCACCAGCAGTCAACAAAGAGGGGGACACAATGAGCAGTTCTTC
>TRBJ1-1|TRBD1|-|TRBV7-9
CASSLFTGGPDTEAFF
TGTGCCAGCAGCTTATTCACAGGGGGCCCGGACACTGAAGCTTTCTTT
>TRBJ2-7|TRBD1|-|TRBV29-1
CSGADRGSEQYF
TGCAGCGGGGCGGACAGGGGATCCGAGCAGTACTTC
>TRBJ2-1|-|-|TRBV12-2
CASRSSGAYNEQFF
TGTGCAAGTCGCTCAAGCGGGGCCTACAATGAGCAGTTCTTC
>TRBJ1-4|TRBD1|once|TRBV4-1
CASSLLHDSGTVSEKLFF
TGCGCCAGCAGCCTGCTCCATGATTCCGGGACAGTTTCTGAAAAACTGTTTTTT
>TRBJ2-4|-|-|TRBV28
CASSLRGLDIQYF
TGTGCCAGCAGTTTAAGAGGGCTAGACATTCAGTACTTC
>TRBJ2-1|-|-|TRBV27
CASNPTGPGEQFF
TGTGCCAGCAACCCGACAGGCCCAGGTGAGCAGTTCTTC
>TRBJ2-3|TRBD2|-|TRBV19
CASSTLGGGLYAQYF
TGTGCCAGTAGTACCCTCGGCGGGGGGCTTTATGCGCAGTATTTT